These 20 T cell receptor beta chains came from one sample sequenced in a study of cytomegalovirus exposure and HLA in healthy donors. 13 Jbeta primers and 60 Vbeta primers were used for the PCR. Libraries were prepared by immunoSEQ multiplex PCR; TCRdb keeps only in-frame clonotypes and omits some of them. In the table there are 150,000 to 200,000 clones, 77% of which are singletons. Sequenced sample: PBMCs. Source of these receptors: a man between 18 and 35 years old in good health and CMV-seronegative.

The chain has TRBV23-1 and TRBJ1-1, with 8 bases matching TRBD1. TRBV23-1 belongs to the ORF category, with a function that is uncertain. This CDR3 is 17 amino acids long. V dropped 2 bases and J dropped 2; count of bases not matched to a gene: 10. CDR3 sequence reads: CASSQHFRDRNNTEAFF. In nucleotides, the CDR3 is TGCGCCAGCAGTCAACATTTCCGGGACAGGAATAACACTGAAGCTTTCTTT.

The rearrangement links TRBV5-1 to TRBJ1-1; D possibly corresponds to TRBD1 (5 bases). Germline CDR1 SGHRS, CDR2 YFSETQ. The CDR3 is made up of 13 amino acids. V lost 3 bases to trimming and J lost 2 bases, with 8 bases between them. The DNA for the CDR3 is TGCGCCAGCAGCTCGGACACAAACACTGAAGCTTTCTTT. It specifies CASSSDTNTEAFF. Supplemented by reference TRBV5-1 and TRBJ1-1, the full variable domain reads KAGVTQTPRYLIKTRGQQVTLSCSPISGHRSVSWYQQTPGQGLQFLFEYFSETQRNKGNFPGRFSGRQFSNSRSEMNVSTLELGDSALYLCASSSDTNTEAFFGQGTRLTVV.

The rearrangement joins TRBV7-9 to TRBJ2-6, with a weak D call TRBD2 (6 bases). V was clipped by 5 bases and J by 0 bases, with 14 bases between them. The CDR3 totals 17 residues. Germline assignment: CDR1 SEHNR and CDR2 FQNEAQ (reference sequence). The CDR3 sequence: CASSVTWDSSGANVLTF. CDR3 nucleotide sequence: TGTGCCAGCAGCGTGACTTGGGACTCCTCTGGGGCCAACGTCCTGACTTTC.

The chain carries TRBV30 and TRBJ1-5, with D perhaps TRBD1 (5 bases). V lost 2 bases and J 0 bases, leaving 11 bases between the germline ends. This CDR3 region has 15 residues. Germline CDR1 and CDR2: GTSNPN and SVGIG (reference sequence). Here the CDR3 DNA reads TGTGCCTGGAGTAGACAGACCCATAGCAATCAGCCCCAGCATTTT. Amino acid sequence: CAWSRQTHSNQPQHF.

This sequence joins TRBV4-2 and TRBJ1-4; 8 nucleotides align to TRBD1. V was clipped by 4 bases and J by 4 bases; unmatched bases: 8. CDR1 is LGHNA, CDR2 YNFKEQ, per germline. CDR3 length equals 16 residues. The DNA of the CDR3 is TGTGCCAGCAGCCGCCGGACAGGGCAAGATAATGAAAAACTGTTTTTT. Protein: CASSRRTGQDNEKLFF.

The chain employs TRBV6-1 and TRBJ1-5, with a tentative D call TRBD1 (6 bases). The germline V and J ends were trimmed by 5 bases and 2 bases, with 13 bases remaining between them. This CDR3 is built from 15 residues. Per germline, CDR1 MNHNS and CDR2 SASEGT. This CDR3 is CASSPPGDGNQPQHF. The DNA for the CDR3 is TGTGCCAGCAGTCCTCCAGGGGATGGCAATCAGCCCCAGCATTTT.

V usage is TRBV6-1 and J usage is TRBJ2-7; a weak D match, TRBD2 (5 bases). V lost 6 bases and J lost 2, with 8 bases in between. This CDR3 is 12 amino acids long. Per germline, CDR1 MNHNS and CDR2 SASEGT. CDR3 region: CASRASTYEQYF. The CDR3 nucleotides are TGTGCCAGCAGGGCTAGCACCTACGAGCAGTACTTC.

The chain couples TRBV10-2 to TRBJ1-2, with 8 nucleotides matching TRBD1. Germline V gene sequence: CDR1 WSHSY, CDR2 SAAADI. J was trimmed by 5 bases and V by 8 bases; bases with no gene match: 10. The CDR3 covers 14 residues. DNA for the CDR3: TGCGCCAGCCGAGGACAGGGTTATAGGTATGGCTACACCTTC. Its translation: CASRGQGYRYGYTF.

V is TRBV13 and J is TRBJ2-3; no firm D call. V was trimmed by 2 bases and J by 8 bases, leaving 14 bases between them. The V gene's germline CDR1 is PRHDT and CDR2 FYEKMQ (reference sequence). CDR3 length: 14 residues. As DNA, the CDR3 is TGTGCCAGCAGCTTACTCGTCGGTGAGAGTACGCAGTATTTT. Encoded protein: CASSLLVGESTQYF.

This clone was detected only a few times. Mismatch with germline at one junction end may stem from a read error. The chain links TRBV7-7 to TRBJ2-1; 14 nucleotides line up with TRBD2. The CDR3 is 17 amino acids. CDR1 is SSHAT, CDR2 FNYEAQ, per germline (reference sequence). The CDR3 DNA is TGTGCTAGCAGCATCGGGACTAGCGGGGGACTAAACAATGAGCAGTTCTTC. It yields the protein CASSIGTSGGLNNEQFF.

This chain joins TRBV5-6 and TRBJ2-3, with unresolved D. Germline CDR1 SGHDT, CDR2 YYEEEE. The length of the CDR3 is 13 residues. V was cut by 0 bases and J by 4 bases, with 6 bases left in between. The chain's CDR3 is CASSLDGPDTQYF. The CDR3 DNA sequence: TGTGCCAGCAGCTTGGACGGTCCAGATACGCAGTATTTT.

The chain uses TRBV23-1 and TRBJ2-7; the match to TRBD2 covers 14 bases. TRBV23-1 is assigned to the ORF class and has an uncertain function. The CDR3 has 18 amino acids. The ends lost 2 bases at V and 0 bases at J; junction bases unmatched: 6. The CDR3 sequence: CASSQGTSGRWVSYEQYF. The CDR3 DNA reads as TGCGCCAGCAGTCAAGGGACTAGCGGGAGATGGGTCTCCTACGAGCAGTACTTC.

In nucleotides, the CDR3 is TGTGCCAGCAGCTTGCTTCCGCGGGAGCCCCACGAGCAGTACTTC. This codes for CASSLLPREPHEQYF. The chain carries TRBV11-2 and TRBJ2-7; 7 positions agree with TRBD2. After removal of 3 bases from V and 5 bases from J, the junction contained 10 bases not matched to a gene. The CDR3 sequence is 15 residues long. Per the germline V gene, CDR1 is SGHAT and CDR2 is FQNNGV.

The chain recombines TRBV5-1 with TRBJ1-1; D is unresolved. The V end lost 0 bases, the J end lost 3 bases, and 6 bases lay between the germline ends. The CDR3 loop spans 13 amino acids. Germline CDR1 and CDR2: SGHRS and YFSETQ. Written as DNA, the CDR3 is TGCGCCAGCAGCTTGGACACCCACACTGAAGCTTTCTTT. It specifies CASSLDTHTEAFF. Together with reference TRBV5-1 and TRBJ1-1, the CDR3 gives the full variable domain: KAGVTQTPRYLIKTRGQQVTLSCSPISGHRSVSWYQQTPGQGLQFLFEYFSETQRNKGNFPGRFSGRQFSNSRSEMNVSTLELGDSALYLCASSLDTHTEAFFGQGTRLTVV.

This clone was recorded a few times. This sequence joins TRBV30 and TRBJ1-5; no definite D call. Deletions cut 2 bases from V and 6 bases from J, with 11 bases between. Germline CDR1 GTSNPN, CDR2 SVGIG (reference sequence). The CDR3 sequence is 13 residues long. The CDR3 coding sequence is TGTGCCTGGAGTACCGCGGGCGGTCAGCCCCAGCATTTT. Translated: CAWSTAGGQPQHF. Full variable domain (outside the CDR3, taken from reference TRBV30 and TRBJ1-5): SQTIHQWPATLVQPVGSPLSLECTVEGTSNPNLYWYRQAAGRGLQLLFYSVGIGQISSEVPQNLSASRPQDRQFILSSKKLLLSDSGFYLCAWSTAGGQPQHFGDGTRLSIL.

This clone has more than one count but fewer than ten. The V gene is TRBV14, the J gene TRBJ2-1, with D maybe TRBD2 (5 bases). There are 16 residues in the CDR3. The germline V gene encodes CDR1 SGHDN and CDR2 FVKESK. Between the trimmed V and J ends, which lost 0 bases and 0 bases, there was a span of 9 bases. The CDR3 loop reads CASSQDSGDSYNEQFF. The CDR3 region has the DNA TGTGCCAGCAGCCAAGATTCCGGGGACTCCTACAATGAGCAGTTCTTC.

For the CDR3, the DNA is TGTGCCAGCAGTGAAGGGCTCGTGGTCCCGACACTCAATCAGCCCCAGCATTTT. Protein product: CASSEGLVVPTLNQPQHF. The gene calls are TRBV6-1 and TRBJ1-5, with unresolved D. The CDR3 runs to 18 residues. Germline V gives CDR1 MNHNS, CDR2 SASEGT. Trimming took 1 base from V and 3 from J, leaving 19 bases between them.

The chain uses TRBV2 and TRBJ1-3, with TRBD1 matching 7 bases. CDR1 is SNHLY and CDR2 is FYNNEI in the germline V gene. This CDR3 comprises 15 residues. The J segment lost 2 bases and the V segment lost 1 base, leaving 2 bases of the junction unmatched. The CDR3 loop is CASSEGGQAGNTIYF. Written as DNA, the CDR3 is TGTGCCAGCAGTGAAGGTGGACAGGCTGGAAACACCATATATTTT.

The chain recombines TRBV18 with TRBJ2-1, with D possibly TRBD1 on 5 matching bases. Germline lookup yields CDR1 KGHSH and CDR2 LQKENI. The CDR3 totals 16 residues. With 2 bases removed from V and 5 bases from J, the gap between germline ends came to 16 bases. The CDR3 DNA sequence: TGTGCCAGCTCACCAGATAGGGGCCGACCCAACAATGAGCAGTTCTTC. It specifies CASSPDRGRPNNEQFF.

The chain employs TRBV6-5 and TRBJ2-7; 8 bases map to TRBD1. The CDR3 is 13 amino acids. The ends lost 8 bases at V and 2 bases at J; junction bases unmatched: 5. CDR1 is MNHEY and CDR2 is SVGAGI in the germline V gene. The CDR3 spells CASATTGAYEQYF. The CDR3 nucleotides read TGTGCCAGCGCCACGACAGGGGCCTACGAGCAGTACTTC.